The present T cell receptor (beta chain) was sequenced within a study of blood T cell repertoires in COVID-19 (dated by TCRdb to the early 2020s). Regarding the research as a whole: Samples covering the acute and convalescent phases of COVID-19 were provided by collaborators in the United States, Italy and Spain. The prospective study material was composed of cDNA or gDNA derived from T cells, B-cell-depleted T cells, or PBMCs. Deeply sampled blood TCRbeta repertoires from subjects exposed to, actively infected with, or recovered from COVID-19 were included in the dataset. A freely available public database, intended as a resource for researchers studying the immune response to SARS-CoV-2, is where the repertoires were released. The samples were drawn from the first 160 participants of the ongoing ImmuneRACE study and from 950 to 1,500 subjects provided by 6 global collaborators. Sample metadata almost always included a de-identified subject ID, COVID-19 status, age in years and sex. Where available, HLA class I and class II types were taken from metadata supplied by the sample provider and were not determined by assay-based typing.

A single count supports this clone. The antigen this receptor binds is unknown. No qualities accompany the bases; no much larger clone lies one base away. TCRbeta CDR3 regions were amplified from genomic DNA by means of the immunoSEQ Assay, a bias-controlled multiplex PCR. Per the source publication's procedure: The number of nucleated cells in each sample was estimated by amplification of reference gene primers within the assay. To quantify the absolute abundance of each unique TCRbeta CDR3 rearrangement, sequence reads were collapsed and filtered. For each sample, productive Simpson clonality was calculated by taking the square root of Simpson's diversity index across productive rearrangements. TCRdb took this table from immuneACCESS and kept in-frame rearrangements with V and J called. Such tables lack part of the clones; where checked against another copy, unresolved V genes explain under half of the gap, and the rest is unexplained. The DNA was the basis for D and trimming; V, J and clone size are from that table. The sample data list 350,000 to 400,000 clones, and around 90% of these were observed just once. About 6.8% of the sample is taken by the ten largest.

Whole blood was collected in K2EDTA tubes by collaborating institutions according to the institutions' own protocols. For TCRbeta analysis, collaborator samples were shipped as frozen whole blood, as isolated PBMCs, or as DNA extracted from either sample type. V and J lose 0 bases and 0 bases, and a span of 8 bases separates them. The germline V gene (reference sequence) gives CDR1 as LNHNV and CDR2 as YYDKDF. The CDR3 spans 16 residues, from the cysteine through the phenylalanine. Only CDR3 DNA remains: 48 bases, in frame from the first base. On the study overall, not on this receptor specifically: The quantity of clinical and demographic metadata differed by source and by participant and was supplied without curation.

Recombination joined TRBV15 with TRBJ2-2, and TRBD1 may be the D gene, going by 5 matching bases. The TCR originated in a young man with active or convalescent COVID-19. Sequenced material: peripheral blood. The CDR3 has the sequence CATSRDAGPNTGELFF. The DNA reads as follows: TGTGCCACCAGCAGAGATGCAGGGCCGAACACCGGGGAGCTGTTTTTT.